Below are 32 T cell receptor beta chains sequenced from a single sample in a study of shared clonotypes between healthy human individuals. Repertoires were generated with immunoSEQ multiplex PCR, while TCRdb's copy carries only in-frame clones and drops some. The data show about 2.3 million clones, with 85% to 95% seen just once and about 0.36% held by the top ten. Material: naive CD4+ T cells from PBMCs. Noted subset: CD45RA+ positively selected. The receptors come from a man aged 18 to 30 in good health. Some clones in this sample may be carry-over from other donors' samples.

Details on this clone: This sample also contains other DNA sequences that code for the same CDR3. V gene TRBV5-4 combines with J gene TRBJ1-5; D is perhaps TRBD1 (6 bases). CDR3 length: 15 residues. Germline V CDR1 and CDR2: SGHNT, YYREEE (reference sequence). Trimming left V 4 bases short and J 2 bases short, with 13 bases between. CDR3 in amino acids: CASSPTPGGNQPQHF. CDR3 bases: TGTGCCAGCAGCCCTACCCCAGGGGGCAATCAGCCCCAGCATTTT.

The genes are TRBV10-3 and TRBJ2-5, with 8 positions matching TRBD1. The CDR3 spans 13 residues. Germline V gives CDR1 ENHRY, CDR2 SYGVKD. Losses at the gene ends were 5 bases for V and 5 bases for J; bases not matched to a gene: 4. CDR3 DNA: TGTGCCATCAGTCTACAGGGGGACGAGACCCAGTACTTC. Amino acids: CAISLQGDETQYF.

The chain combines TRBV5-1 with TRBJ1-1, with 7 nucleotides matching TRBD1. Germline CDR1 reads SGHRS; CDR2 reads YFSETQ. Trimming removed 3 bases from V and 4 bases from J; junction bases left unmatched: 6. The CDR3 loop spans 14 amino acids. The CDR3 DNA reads TGCGCCAGCAGCTATGAAAACAGGGGCACTGAAGCTTTCTTT. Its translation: CASSYENRGTEAFF.

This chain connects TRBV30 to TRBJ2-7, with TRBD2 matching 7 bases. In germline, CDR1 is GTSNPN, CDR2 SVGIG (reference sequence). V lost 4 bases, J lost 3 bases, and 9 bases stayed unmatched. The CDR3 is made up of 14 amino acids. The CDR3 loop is CAWTPRGRVYEQYF. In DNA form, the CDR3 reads TGTGCCTGGACCCCGCGCGGGAGAGTCTACGAGCAGTACTTC.

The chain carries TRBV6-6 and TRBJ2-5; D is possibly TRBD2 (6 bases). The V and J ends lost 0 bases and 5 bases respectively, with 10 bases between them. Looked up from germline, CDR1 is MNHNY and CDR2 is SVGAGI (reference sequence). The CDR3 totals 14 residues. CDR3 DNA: TGTGCCAGCAGTTACTCTGGGGGGTGGGAGACCCAGTACTTC. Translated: CASSYSGGWETQYF.

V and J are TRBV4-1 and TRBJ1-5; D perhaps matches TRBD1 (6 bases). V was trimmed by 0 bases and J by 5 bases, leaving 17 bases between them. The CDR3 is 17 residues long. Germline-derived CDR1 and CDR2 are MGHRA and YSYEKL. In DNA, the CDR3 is TGCGCCAGCAGCCAAGATATAACAGGGTCTTTTTATCAGCCCCAGCATTTT. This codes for CASSQDITGSFYQPQHF.

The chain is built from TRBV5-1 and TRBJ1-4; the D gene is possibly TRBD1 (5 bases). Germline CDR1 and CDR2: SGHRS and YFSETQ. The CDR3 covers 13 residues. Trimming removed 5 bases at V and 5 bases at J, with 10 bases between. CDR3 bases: TGCGCCAGCAGGTACGGGGCGAATGAAAAACTGTTTTTT. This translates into CASRYGANEKLFF.

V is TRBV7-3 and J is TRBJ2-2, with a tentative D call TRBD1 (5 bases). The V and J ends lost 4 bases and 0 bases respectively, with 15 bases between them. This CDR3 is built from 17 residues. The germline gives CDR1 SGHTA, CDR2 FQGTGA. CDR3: CASSSSPQGSNTGELFF. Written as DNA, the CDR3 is TGTGCCAGCAGCTCCAGTCCTCAGGGATCGAACACCGGGGAGCTGTTTTTT.

CDR3 loop: CASSGPGQGWETQYF. The DNA for the CDR3 is TGTGCCAGCAGCGGACCGGGACAGGGCTGGGAGACCCAGTACTTC. This chain connects TRBV5-6 to TRBJ2-5; 9 nucleotides align to TRBD1. The CDR3 runs to 15 residues. Germline V CDR1 and CDR2: SGHDT, YYEEEE. The trim removed 4 bases at V and 5 bases at J, leaving 9 bases unmatched.

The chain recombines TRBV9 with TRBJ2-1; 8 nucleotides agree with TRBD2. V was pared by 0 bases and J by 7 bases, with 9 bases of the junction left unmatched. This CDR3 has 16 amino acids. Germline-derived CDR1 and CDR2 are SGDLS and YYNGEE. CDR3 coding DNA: TGTGCCAGCAGCGTAGGGTACCTAGCGGGTGTAAATGAGCAGTTCTTC. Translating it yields CASSVGYLAGVNEQFF.

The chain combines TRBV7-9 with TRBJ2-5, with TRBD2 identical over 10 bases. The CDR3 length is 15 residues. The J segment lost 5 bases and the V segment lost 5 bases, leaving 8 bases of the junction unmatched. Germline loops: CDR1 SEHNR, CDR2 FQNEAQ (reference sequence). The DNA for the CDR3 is TGTGCCAGCAGCCTAAGAACTAGCGGGATCGAGACCCAGTACTTC. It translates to CASSLRTSGIETQYF.

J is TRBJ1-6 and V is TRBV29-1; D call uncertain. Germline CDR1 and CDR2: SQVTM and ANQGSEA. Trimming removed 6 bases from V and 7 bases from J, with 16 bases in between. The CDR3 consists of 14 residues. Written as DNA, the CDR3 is TGCAGCGTCCGGGAGAGGGAATTGAATTCACCCCTCCACTTT. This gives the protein CSVRERELNSPLHF.

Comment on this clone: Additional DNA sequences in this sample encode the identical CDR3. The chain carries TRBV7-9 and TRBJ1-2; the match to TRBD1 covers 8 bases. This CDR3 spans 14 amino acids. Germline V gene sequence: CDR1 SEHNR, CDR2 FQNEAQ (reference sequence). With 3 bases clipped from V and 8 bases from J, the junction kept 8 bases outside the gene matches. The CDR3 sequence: CASSLGQGAGGYTF. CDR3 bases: TGTGCCAGCAGCTTGGGGCAGGGGGCGGGAGGCTACACCTTC.

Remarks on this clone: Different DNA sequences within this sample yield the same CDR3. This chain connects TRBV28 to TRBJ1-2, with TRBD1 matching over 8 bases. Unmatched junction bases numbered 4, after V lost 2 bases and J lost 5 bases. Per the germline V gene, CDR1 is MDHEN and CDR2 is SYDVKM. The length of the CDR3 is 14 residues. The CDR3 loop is CASSLGTGVYGYTF. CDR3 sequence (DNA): TGTGCCAGCAGTTTAGGGACAGGAGTTTATGGCTACACCTTC.

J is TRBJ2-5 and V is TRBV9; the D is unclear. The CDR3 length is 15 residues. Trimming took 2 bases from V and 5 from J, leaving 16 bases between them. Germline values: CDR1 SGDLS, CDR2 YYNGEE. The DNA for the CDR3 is TGTGCCAGCAGCGTCCGCGGAGTAGGTTTTGAGACCCAGTACTTC. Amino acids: CASSVRGVGFETQYF.

The CDR3 nucleotides are TGTGCCAGCAGCATTAGCGGGAGATGGCCGAATGAGCAGTTCTTC. Translated: CASSISGRWPNEQFF. This chain joins TRBV7-3 and TRBJ2-1; 9 bases are a match to TRBD2. The CDR3 is 15 residues long. V lost 5 bases, J lost 7 bases, and 9 bases stayed unmatched. The germline V gene has CDR1 SGHTA and CDR2 FQGTGA.

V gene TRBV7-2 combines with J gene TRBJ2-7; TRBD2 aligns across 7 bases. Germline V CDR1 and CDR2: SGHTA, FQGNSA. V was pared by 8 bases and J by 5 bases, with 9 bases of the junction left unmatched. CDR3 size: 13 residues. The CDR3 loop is CASGRLALNEQYF. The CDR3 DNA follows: TGTGCCAGCGGACGACTAGCCCTGAACGAGCAGTACTTC.

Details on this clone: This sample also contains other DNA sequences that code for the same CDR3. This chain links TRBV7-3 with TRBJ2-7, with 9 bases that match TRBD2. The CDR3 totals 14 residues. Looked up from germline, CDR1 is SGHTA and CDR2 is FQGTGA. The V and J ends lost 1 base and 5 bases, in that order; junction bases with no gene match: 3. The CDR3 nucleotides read TGTGCCAGCAGCTTAATAGCGGGAGTGGACGAGCAGTACTTC. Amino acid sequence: CASSLIAGVDEQYF.

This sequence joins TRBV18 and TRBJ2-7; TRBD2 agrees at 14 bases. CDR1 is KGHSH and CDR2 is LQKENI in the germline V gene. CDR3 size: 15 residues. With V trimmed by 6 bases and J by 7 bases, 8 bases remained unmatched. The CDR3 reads CASSPTRTSGREQYF. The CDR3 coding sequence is TGTGCCAGCTCTCCAACACGGACTAGCGGGAGGGAGCAGTACTTC. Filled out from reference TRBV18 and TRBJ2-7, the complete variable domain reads NAGVMQNPRHLVRRRGQEARLRCSPMKGHSHVYWYRQLPEEGLKFMVYLQKENIIDESGMPKERFSAEFPKEGPSILRIQQVVRGDSAAYFCASSPTRTSGREQYFGPGTRLTVT.

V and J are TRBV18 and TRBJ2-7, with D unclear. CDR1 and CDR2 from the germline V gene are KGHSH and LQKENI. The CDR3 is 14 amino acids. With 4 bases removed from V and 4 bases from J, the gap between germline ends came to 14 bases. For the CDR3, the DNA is TGTGCCAGCTCACAACCTGGCGGCTCATACGAGCAGTACTTC. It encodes CASSQPGGSYEQYF.

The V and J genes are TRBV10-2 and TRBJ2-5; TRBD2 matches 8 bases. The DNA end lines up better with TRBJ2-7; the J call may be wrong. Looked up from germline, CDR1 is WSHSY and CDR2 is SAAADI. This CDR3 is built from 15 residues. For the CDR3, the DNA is TGCGCCAGCAGGTGGGGACTAGAGAACCCCTACGAGCAGTACTTC. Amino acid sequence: CASRWGLENPYEQYF.

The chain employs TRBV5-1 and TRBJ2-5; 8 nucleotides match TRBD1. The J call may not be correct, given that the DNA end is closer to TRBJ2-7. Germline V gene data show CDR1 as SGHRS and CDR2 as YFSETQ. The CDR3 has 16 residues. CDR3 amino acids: CASSAAGGAGSYEQYF. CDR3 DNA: TGCGCCAGCAGCGCGGCAGGGGGCGCCGGGTCCTACGAGCAGTACTTC.

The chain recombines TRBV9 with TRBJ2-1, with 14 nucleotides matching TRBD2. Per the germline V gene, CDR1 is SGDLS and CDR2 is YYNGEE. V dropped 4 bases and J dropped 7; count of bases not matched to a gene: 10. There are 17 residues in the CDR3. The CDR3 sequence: CASSTRSGTSGSNEQFF. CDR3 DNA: TGTGCCAGCAGCACCCGATCCGGGACTAGCGGGAGTAATGAGCAGTTCTTC.

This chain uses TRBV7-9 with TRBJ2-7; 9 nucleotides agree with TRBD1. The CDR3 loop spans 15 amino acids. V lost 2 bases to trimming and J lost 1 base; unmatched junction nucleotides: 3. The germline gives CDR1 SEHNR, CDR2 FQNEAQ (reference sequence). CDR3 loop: CASSLTGQGSYEQYF. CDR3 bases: TGTGCCAGCAGCTTAACGGGACAGGGATCCTACGAGCAGTACTTC.

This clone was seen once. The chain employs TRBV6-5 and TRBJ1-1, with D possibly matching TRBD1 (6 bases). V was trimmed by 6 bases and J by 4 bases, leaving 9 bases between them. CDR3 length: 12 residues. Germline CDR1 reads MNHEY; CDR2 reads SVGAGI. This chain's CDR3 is CASRGGLTEAFF. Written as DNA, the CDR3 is TGTGCCAGCAGGGGGGGCCTCACTGAAGCTTTCTTT.

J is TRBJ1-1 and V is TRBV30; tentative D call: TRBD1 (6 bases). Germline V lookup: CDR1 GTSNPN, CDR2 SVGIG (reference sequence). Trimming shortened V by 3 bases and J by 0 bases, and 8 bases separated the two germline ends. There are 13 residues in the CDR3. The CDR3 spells CAWSTGMNTEAFF. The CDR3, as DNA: TGTGCCTGGAGCACAGGGATGAACACTGAAGCTTTCTTT.

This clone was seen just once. CDR3 in amino acids: CASSPGQSFTPYGYTF. The CDR3, as DNA: TGCGCCAGCAGCCCCGGACAGAGCTTTACCCCCTATGGCTACACCTTC. The rearrangement uses TRBV4-1 and TRBJ1-2, with D possibly TRBD1 on 6 matching bases. CDR3 size: 16 residues. Between the trimmed V and J ends, which lost 4 bases and 4 bases, there was a span of 19 bases. The germline V gene encodes CDR1 MGHRA and CDR2 YSYEKL.

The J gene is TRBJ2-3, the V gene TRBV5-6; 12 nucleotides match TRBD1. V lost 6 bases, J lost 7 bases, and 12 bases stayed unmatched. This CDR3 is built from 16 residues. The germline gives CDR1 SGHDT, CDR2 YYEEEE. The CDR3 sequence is CASTTSGTGGRNTQYF. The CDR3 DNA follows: TGTGCCAGCACCACTTCCGGGACAGGGGGCCGAAATACGCAGTATTTT.

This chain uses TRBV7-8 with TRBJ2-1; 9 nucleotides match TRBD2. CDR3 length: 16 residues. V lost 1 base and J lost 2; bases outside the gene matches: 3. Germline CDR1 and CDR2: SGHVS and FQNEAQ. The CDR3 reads CASSLVLAGPYNEQFF. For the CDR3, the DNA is TGTGCCAGCAGCTTAGTTCTAGCGGGACCCTACAATGAGCAGTTCTTC.

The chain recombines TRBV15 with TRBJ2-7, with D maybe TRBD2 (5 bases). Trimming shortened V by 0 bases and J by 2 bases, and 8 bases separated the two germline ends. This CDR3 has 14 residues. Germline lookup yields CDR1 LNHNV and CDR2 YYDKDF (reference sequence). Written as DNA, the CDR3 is TGTGCCACCAGCAGAGATCGGACTGCCTACGAGCAGTACTTC. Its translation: CATSRDRTAYEQYF.

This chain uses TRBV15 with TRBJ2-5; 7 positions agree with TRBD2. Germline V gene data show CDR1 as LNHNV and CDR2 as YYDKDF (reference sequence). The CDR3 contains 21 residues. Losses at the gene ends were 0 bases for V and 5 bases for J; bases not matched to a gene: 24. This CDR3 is CATSRDGRGVVGPKARETQYF. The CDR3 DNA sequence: TGTGCCACCAGCAGAGATGGACGGGGGGTAGTCGGGCCCAAGGCCCGGGAGACCCAGTACTTC.

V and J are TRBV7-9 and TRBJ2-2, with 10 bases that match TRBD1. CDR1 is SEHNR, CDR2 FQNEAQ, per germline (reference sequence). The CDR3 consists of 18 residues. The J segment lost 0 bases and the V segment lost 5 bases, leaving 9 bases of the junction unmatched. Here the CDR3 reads CASSPGQGSGANTGELFF. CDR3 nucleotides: TGTGCCAGCAGCCCGGGACAGGGGTCCGGGGCGAACACCGGGGAGCTGTTTTTT.